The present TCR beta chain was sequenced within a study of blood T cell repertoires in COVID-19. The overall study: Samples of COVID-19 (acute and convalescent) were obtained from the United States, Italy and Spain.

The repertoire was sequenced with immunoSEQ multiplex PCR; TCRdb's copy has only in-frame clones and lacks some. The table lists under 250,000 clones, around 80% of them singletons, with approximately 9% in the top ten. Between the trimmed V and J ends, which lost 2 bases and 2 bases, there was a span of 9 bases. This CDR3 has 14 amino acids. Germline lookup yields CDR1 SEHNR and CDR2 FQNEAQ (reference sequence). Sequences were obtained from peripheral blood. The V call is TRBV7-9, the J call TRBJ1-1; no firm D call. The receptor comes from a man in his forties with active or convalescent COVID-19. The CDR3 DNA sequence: TGTGCCAGCAGCTTATCACAGAGTAACACTGAAGCTTTCTTT. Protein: CASSLSQSNTEAFF.